This entry lists 2 T cell receptor beta chains sequenced from one sample in a study of shared clonotypes between healthy human individuals. The method was immunoSEQ multiplex PCR; TCRdb's version includes in-frame clones alone and lacks a portion of them. The data contain some 350,000 clones, approximately 79% of them seen just once; the ten biggest clones take up about 9.4%. Sequencing input: memory CD4+ T cells sorted from blood. As to subset: CD45RA-negative fraction. Source of these receptors: a man under 40 in good health.

The chain is built from TRBV7-2 and TRBJ2-7; D is perhaps TRBD1 (6 bases). The CDR3 sequence is 15 residues long. V was pared by 2 bases and J by 3 bases, with 14 bases between. Germline V gene data show CDR1 as SGHTA and CDR2 as FQGNSA. The CDR3 DNA reads as TGTGCCAGCAGCTTAACAGGGATACGAGGCTACGAGCAGTACTTC. Its translation is CASSLTGIRGYEQYF.

The table lists this clone with many counts. This sequence joins TRBV14 and TRBJ2-1; D gene ambiguous. From germline, CDR1 is SGHDN and CDR2 FVKESK. V gave up 0 bases and J gave up 6 bases, with 12 bases separating them. The CDR3 loop spans 15 amino acids. The CDR3 here is CASSQDLNRVNEQFF. Here the CDR3 DNA reads TGTGCCAGCAGCCAAGATCTGAACCGCGTCAATGAGCAGTTCTTC.